These T cell receptor beta chains were read from a single sample in a study of cytomegalovirus exposure and HLA in healthy donors. Sequencing was performed with immunoSEQ multiplex PCR; in TCRdb, only in-frame clones are kept and a portion is missing. Of around 200,000 clones listed, about 80% are singletons. What was sequenced was PBMCs. These receptors were taken from a male donor in good health and CMV-seronegative. The CDR3 runs from the conserved cysteine through the conserved F or W. The order of the fields is CDR3 DNA, CDR3 protein, J gene, V gene, clone size, D gene. The D gene is left open where the match is weak. Rows give clone size only sometimes, using once, few, many, or a class for an expanded clone.

CDR3 DNA: TGTGCCAGCAGCTTACCTTCGGGGGTGGCTAACTATGGCTACACCTTC
CDR3 protein: CASSLPSGVANYGYTF
J gene: TRBJ1-2
V gene: TRBV7-9
clone size: -
D gene: -

CDR3 DNA: TGTGCCAGCCTCCGGGACATCGTTTGGGGCACTGAAGCTTTCTTT
CDR3 protein: CASLRDIVWGTEAFF
J gene: TRBJ1-1
V gene: TRBV2
clone size: -
D gene: -

CDR3 DNA: TGTGCCAGCAGACAGATCATGAACACTGAAGCTTTCTTT
CDR3 protein: CASRQIMNTEAFF
J gene: TRBJ1-1
V gene: TRBV2
clone size: once
D gene: -

CDR3 DNA: TGCAGCGTTGCTTCCCCTAGTGGGGGCTACACCTTC
CDR3 protein: CSVASPSGGYTF
J gene: TRBJ1-2
V gene: TRBV29-1
clone size: -
D gene: -

CDR3 DNA: TGTGCCAGCAGTGAATCCGGGGGGCTGAACACTGAAGCTTTCTTT
CDR3 protein: CASSESGGLNTEAFF
J gene: TRBJ1-1
V gene: TRBV2
clone size: -
D gene: -

CDR3 DNA: TGCGCCAGCAGCTCGACAGGGGACCCGTCCTACGAGCAGTACTTC
CDR3 protein: CASSSTGDPSYEQYF
J gene: TRBJ2-7
V gene: TRBV5-1
clone size: -
D gene: TRBD1

CDR3 DNA: TGTGCCAGCACCCGACTAGCGGGGGGGGCGAACACCGGGGAGCTGTTTTTT
CDR3 protein: CASTRLAGGANTGELFF
J gene: TRBJ2-2
V gene: TRBV27
clone size: -
D gene: TRBD2

CDR3 DNA: TGTGCCAGTAGTATTGTTGCGGGAAATAGGAATGAGCAGTTCTTC
CDR3 protein: CASSIVAGNRNEQFF
J gene: TRBJ2-1
V gene: TRBV19
clone size: -
D gene: -

CDR3 DNA: TGTGCCAGCAGCGCGCCGGGACAGGAAGAGACCCAGTACTTC
CDR3 protein: CASSAPGQEETQYF
J gene: TRBJ2-5
V gene: TRBV5-5
clone size: few
D gene: TRBD1

CDR3 DNA: TGTGCCAGCAGCCCCCGGGACACGAACGCCTACGAGCAGTACTTC
CDR3 protein: CASSPRDTNAYEQYF
J gene: TRBJ2-7
V gene: TRBV9
clone size: -
D gene: -

CDR3 DNA: TGTGCCATGACTAGCGGGGGGTACAATGAGCAGTTCTTC
CDR3 protein: CAMTSGGYNEQFF
J gene: TRBJ2-1
V gene: TRBV10-3
clone size: -
D gene: TRBD2

CDR3 DNA: TGTGCCAGCAGTTTGAGTCGGGACAATGAGCAGTTCTTC
CDR3 protein: CASSLSRDNEQFF
J gene: TRBJ2-1
V gene: TRBV27
clone size: -
D gene: -

CDR3 DNA: TGTGCCAGCAGCTTAGGGGAAGGTTTCGGAGGCGAGACCCAGTACTTC
CDR3 protein: CASSLGEGFGGETQYF
J gene: TRBJ2-5
V gene: TRBV13
clone size: once
D gene: -

CDR3 DNA: TGTGCCAGCAGTGCTAACGAAAGGAGCACGGATACGCAGTATTTT
CDR3 protein: CASSANERSTDTQYF
J gene: TRBJ2-3
V gene: TRBV2
clone size: -
D gene: -

CDR3 DNA: TGTGCCAACAGTGTTTCGGGACAGGGCAATCAGCCCCAGCATTTT
CDR3 protein: CANSVSGQGNQPQHF
J gene: TRBJ1-5
V gene: TRBV25-1
clone size: -
D gene: TRBD1

CDR3 DNA: TGCGCCAGCAGCCCGGATACCGGGACTAGCGGGAGCCCATACAATGAGCAGTTCTTC
CDR3 protein: CASSPDTGTSGSPYNEQFF
J gene: TRBJ2-1
V gene: TRBV4-1
clone size: -
D gene: TRBD2

CDR3 DNA: TGTGCCAGCTTGGCGGGAGGGTACCAAGAGACCCAGTACTTC
CDR3 protein: CASLAGGYQETQYF
J gene: TRBJ2-5
V gene: TRBV11-2
clone size: -
D gene: TRBD2

CDR3 DNA: TGTGCCAGCCGCGGACAGCGGAACTCTGGAAACACCATATATTTT
CDR3 protein: CASRGQRNSGNTIYF
J gene: TRBJ1-3
V gene: TRBV6-5
clone size: -
D gene: -

CDR3 DNA: TGTGCCAGCAGCTTAGGATGGGGCCAGGAGACCCAGTACTTC
CDR3 protein: CASSLGWGQETQYF
J gene: TRBJ2-5
V gene: TRBV7-2
clone size: -
D gene: -

CDR3 DNA: TGTGCCAGCAGTCCCTTAGGAGGGGTAGGCGAAAAACTGTTTTTT
CDR3 protein: CASSPLGGVGEKLFF
J gene: TRBJ1-4
V gene: TRBV6-1
clone size: few
D gene: -

CDR3 DNA: TGTGCCAGCAGCTTCGGTGGACAGGGGTCCTATGGCTACACCTTC
CDR3 protein: CASSFGGQGSYGYTF
J gene: TRBJ1-2
V gene: TRBV7-9
clone size: few
D gene: TRBD1

CDR3 DNA: TGTGCCAGCAGCCTGCTAAGCTCTGGAAACACCATATATTTT
CDR3 protein: CASSLLSSGNTIYF
J gene: TRBJ1-3
V gene: TRBV4-2
clone size: -
D gene: -

CDR3 DNA: TGTGCCAGCAGCTTGAGAGGGGGAGATACGCAGTATTTT
CDR3 protein: CASSLRGGDTQYF
J gene: TRBJ2-3
V gene: TRBV5-8
clone size: once
D gene: -

CDR3 DNA: TGTGCCAGCAGCCTCGATACGGGGAGGGCCCAGTACTTC
CDR3 protein: CASSLDTGRAQYF
J gene: TRBJ2-5
V gene: TRBV13
clone size: -
D gene: TRBD2

CDR3 DNA: TGTGCCAGTTGGGGGGGTGACTATGGCTACACCTTC
CDR3 protein: CASWGGDYGYTF
J gene: TRBJ1-2
V gene: TRBV27
clone size: once
D gene: -

CDR3 DNA: TGTGCCAGCAGCCAAGATCCCGGACTCCGCTACACCTTC
CDR3 protein: CASSQDPGLRYTF
J gene: TRBJ1-2
V gene: TRBV4-2
clone size: -
D gene: -

CDR3 DNA: TGTGCCAGCAGCTTGGGCAGTCGACAGGGGGCAGGATCGGAAGCTTTCTTT
CDR3 protein: CASSLGSRQGAGSEAFF
J gene: TRBJ1-1
V gene: TRBV5-4
clone size: -
D gene: TRBD1

CDR3 DNA: TGTGCCAGCAGTGGCTCTAGCGGGAGACCGCCCGGGGAGCTGTTTTTT
CDR3 protein: CASSGSSGRPPGELFF
J gene: TRBJ2-2
V gene: TRBV6-6
clone size: -
D gene: TRBD2

CDR3 DNA: TGTGCCAGCAGCCCGACTAGCCCAATCTCCTACAATGAGCAGTTCTTC
CDR3 protein: CASSPTSPISYNEQFF
J gene: TRBJ2-1
V gene: TRBV7-2
clone size: few
D gene: TRBD2

CDR3 DNA: TGTGCCAGCAGCAGGGGACAGGGGGATCAGCCCCAGCATTTT
CDR3 protein: CASSRGQGDQPQHF
J gene: TRBJ1-5
V gene: TRBV5-8
clone size: -
D gene: TRBD1

CDR3 DNA: TGTGCCAGCAGTCCCTGGCGGCGAGAGGTCAATGAGCAGTTCTTC
CDR3 protein: CASSPWRREVNEQFF
J gene: TRBJ2-1
V gene: TRBV27
clone size: -
D gene: -

CDR3 DNA: TGTGCCAGCAGTTTAGACAGGGGGCTGTACGGCTACACCTTC
CDR3 protein: CASSLDRGLYGYTF
J gene: TRBJ1-2
V gene: TRBV28
clone size: -
D gene: TRBD1

CDR3 DNA: TGTGCCAGCAGCGCCCTAGCGGGAGAGTACAATGAGCAGTTCTTC
CDR3 protein: CASSALAGEYNEQFF
J gene: TRBJ2-1
V gene: TRBV9
clone size: -
D gene: TRBD2

CDR3 DNA: TGTGCCAGCAGCTCCCGGGACAGCCCAACTAATGAAAAACTGTTTTTT
CDR3 protein: CASSSRDSPTNEKLFF
J gene: TRBJ1-4
V gene: TRBV7-9
clone size: -
D gene: TRBD1

CDR3 DNA: TGCGCCAGCAGCTTCGGCCAGGCCGAAAACATTCAGTACTTC
CDR3 protein: CASSFGQAENIQYF
J gene: TRBJ2-4
V gene: TRBV5-1
clone size: -
D gene: -

CDR3 DNA: TGTGCCAGCAGTGCGAGCAGGGCACCTAACTATGGCTACACCTTC
CDR3 protein: CASSASRAPNYGYTF
J gene: TRBJ1-2
V gene: TRBV2
clone size: -
D gene: -

CDR3 DNA: TGCGCCAGCAGCTCATTCGGACAGGGGAACGCGAACACCGGGGAGCTGTTTTTT
CDR3 protein: CASSSFGQGNANTGELFF
J gene: TRBJ2-2
V gene: TRBV5-1
clone size: -
D gene: TRBD1

CDR3 DNA: TGTGCCACCTACGATAGGGGTGCTTTCTTT
CDR3 protein: CATYDRGAFF
J gene: TRBJ1-1
V gene: TRBV6-5
clone size: -
D gene: -

CDR3 DNA: TGCAGCGGTCAGCGAAGCCTAAACCAAGAGACCCAGTACTTC
CDR3 protein: CSGQRSLNQETQYF
J gene: TRBJ2-5
V gene: TRBV29-1
clone size: -
D gene: -

CDR3 DNA: TGTGCCAGCAGCTTAGCAGGGACTAGCGGCTACAATGAGCAGTTCTTC
CDR3 protein: CASSLAGTSGYNEQFF
J gene: TRBJ2-1
V gene: TRBV7-6
clone size: few
D gene: TRBD2

CDR3 DNA: TGTGCCAGCAGCCAAGATTTCGGCCCCACAGCAGAGCAGTACTTC
CDR3 protein: CASSQDFGPTAEQYF
J gene: TRBJ2-7
V gene: TRBV14
clone size: once
D gene: -

CDR3 DNA: TGTGCCAGCAGCTTGCGCACAGGGGGAACAGATACGCAGTATTTT
CDR3 protein: CASSLRTGGTDTQYF
J gene: TRBJ2-3
V gene: TRBV5-6
clone size: -
D gene: TRBD1

CDR3 DNA: TGTGCCAGCAGCTTGAAATGGGGCGAAAGCAATTCACCCCTCCACTTT
CDR3 protein: CASSLKWGESNSPLHF
J gene: TRBJ1-6
V gene: TRBV5-6
clone size: -
D gene: -

CDR3 DNA: TGTGCCACCAGCAGAGTGGCTAGCGGGAGTTACGAGCAGTACTTC
CDR3 protein: CATSRVASGSYEQYF
J gene: TRBJ2-7
V gene: TRBV15
clone size: -
D gene: TRBD2

CDR3 DNA: TGTGCCAGCAGCTTAAATGCGGGGACTGGAAACACCATATATTTT
CDR3 protein: CASSLNAGTGNTIYF
J gene: TRBJ1-3
V gene: TRBV7-9
clone size: -
D gene: -